The 31 T cell receptor beta chains given below trace back to one sample, sequenced in a study of blood T cell repertoires in COVID-19. Here immunoSEQ multiplex PCR was the method, and the copy in TCRdb shows in-frame clones only, minus some. The sample includes about 260,000 clones, roughly 83% of them seen just once. The sample consisted of PBMCs or T cells enriched from blood (not recorded which). The receptors were gathered from a woman in her forties or fifties who had recovered from COVID-19.

The chain links TRBV13 to TRBJ2-7; 10 bases agree with TRBD1. CDR3 length: 16 amino acids. The germline gives CDR1 PRHDT, CDR2 FYEKMQ (reference sequence). V shed 3 bases and J 0 bases; nucleotides not matched to a gene: 5. CDR3 region: CASSLTGGLSSYEQYF. The CDR3 DNA reads as TGTGCCAGCAGCTTGACAGGGGGCTTAAGCTCCTACGAGCAGTACTTC.

The chain combines TRBV5-1 with TRBJ1-3, with D possibly being TRBD1 (6 bases). Germline loops: CDR1 SGHRS, CDR2 YFSETQ. The ends were cut back, 4 bases at V and 0 bases at J, with 11 bases in the middle. The CDR3 consists of 15 residues. As DNA, the CDR3 is TGCGCCAGCAGCGGCAGGGGAGACTCTGGAAACACCATATATTTT. Translated: CASSGRGDSGNTIYF.

The sample holds many counts of this clone. The chain couples TRBV10-3 to TRBJ2-3, with TRBD2 matching 7 bases. The germline gives CDR1 ENHRY, CDR2 SYGVKD. V dropped 6 bases and J dropped 11; count of bases not matched to a gene: 20. This CDR3 is 16 amino acids long. Here the CDR3 DNA reads TGTGCCATCAGGCCCCAACCGGGACTAAGGGCAGTGGTGCAGTATTTT. Translation gives CAIRPQPGLRAVVQYF.

V and J are TRBV7-9 and TRBJ2-3, with 10 nucleotides matching TRBD2. V was clipped by 3 bases and J by 5 bases; unmatched bases: 8. CDR1 and CDR2 (germline): SEHNR, FQNEAQ (reference sequence). The CDR3 extends over 16 amino acids. CDR3 bases: TGTGCCAGCAGCTTCAAAGCGGGAGGGCCAGGAGATACGCAGTATTTT. The encoded protein is CASSFKAGGPGDTQYF.

This sequence joins TRBV6-5 and TRBJ1-1; perhaps TRBD1 as D (5 bases). Trimming took 6 bases from V and 4 from J, leaving 15 bases between them. Germline CDR1 MNHEY, CDR2 SVGAGI. The CDR3 has 14 residues. The CDR3 loop is CASSRGGMGTEAFF. DNA for the CDR3: TGTGCCAGCAGCCGGGGGGGAATGGGCACTGAAGCTTTCTTT.

DNA for the CDR3: TGCGCCAGCAGCCCCTCGGGTGCCAGGGGGCGTGAAAAACTGTTTTTT. This codes for CASSPSGARGREKLFF. The chain links TRBV4-1 to TRBJ1-4; 8 bases are shared with TRBD1. The CDR3 is made up of 16 amino acids. From germline, CDR1 is MGHRA and CDR2 YSYEKL. The junction had 11 bases not matched to a gene; V was cut back by 4 bases and J by 7 bases.

The V call is TRBV19, the J call TRBJ1-2; possible D gene TRBD1, 5 bases. The length of the CDR3 is 18 residues. Trimming took off 6 bases at V and 3 bases at J, with 26 bases between the two ends. From germline, CDR1 is LNHDA and CDR2 SQIVND (reference sequence). CDR3 sequence (DNA): TGTGCCAGTAGGAACCCCCCCGGGCGGGGACTGGCGGACTATGGCTACACCTTC. The encoded protein is CASRNPPGRGLADYGYTF. The full variable domain, its missing parts supplied by reference TRBV19 and TRBJ1-2, is DGGITQSPKYLFRKEGQNVTLSCEQNLNHDAMYWYRQDPGQGLRLIYYSQIVNDFQKGDIAEGYSVSREKKESFPLTVTSAQKNPTAFYLCASRNPPGRGLADYGYTFGSGTRLTVV.

V usage is TRBV9 and J usage is TRBJ2-5; tentative D call: TRBD1 (5 bases). Trimming stripped 4 bases from V and 5 bases from J, with 21 bases between. Per the germline V gene, CDR1 is SGDLS and CDR2 is YYNGEE. The CDR3 totals 16 residues. The CDR3 here is CASSRGTWTTLETQYF. The CDR3 DNA reads TGTGCCAGCAGCAGGGGCACCTGGACAACCTTGGAGACCCAGTACTTC.

About this clone itself: The junction does not match germline at one end; this may be a read error. J is TRBJ1-3 and V is TRBV6-2 or TRBV6-3; a possible D gene is TRBD1 (6 bases). This CDR3 comprises 15 residues. Germline CDR1 MNHEY, CDR2 SVGEGT. This CDR3 reads CASSAIQGSGSTIYF. As DNA, the CDR3 is TGTGCCAGCAGTGCCATACAGGGATCTGGAAGCACCATATATTTT.

The V call is TRBV4-1, the J call TRBJ1-5; D unclear. V lost 2 bases and J 3 bases, leaving 14 bases between the germline ends. CDR1 is MGHRA, CDR2 YSYEKL, per germline. The CDR3 is 16 amino acids. This CDR3 is CASSQPASGLNQPQHF. CDR3 bases: TGCGCCAGCAGCCAACCCGCGAGCGGTCTCAATCAGCCCCAGCATTTT.

The chain has TRBV13 and TRBJ2-5; TRBD1 agrees at 9 bases. The V gene's germline CDR1 is PRHDT and CDR2 FYEKMQ (reference sequence). CDR3 size: 18 residues. V shed 3 bases, J shed 5 bases, and the junction held 16 bases outside the gene matches. CDR3 loop: CASSFGGHRDREWETQYF. Here the CDR3 DNA reads TGTGCCAGCAGCTTCGGGGGACACCGGGACAGGGAATGGGAGACCCAGTACTTC. The variable domain in full, with the rest retrieved from reference TRBV13 and TRBJ2-5, is AAGVIQSPRHLIKEKRETATLKCYPIPRHDTVYWYQQGPGQDPQFLISFYEKMQSDKGSIPDRFSAQQFSDYHSELNMSSLELGDSALYFCASSFGGHRDREWETQYFGPGTRLLVL.

V gene TRBV28 combines with J gene TRBJ2-7; 12 bases are a match to TRBD2. V shed 6 bases and J 3 bases; nucleotides not matched to a gene: 3. Germline values: CDR1 MDHEN, CDR2 SYDVKM. This CDR3 has 14 residues. The CDR3 DNA is TGTGCCAGCAGCTCGGGACTAGCGGGCTACGAGCAGTACTTC. Translating it yields CASSSGLAGYEQYF.

The J gene is TRBJ2-6, the V gene TRBV7-3; D might be TRBD2 (6 bases). V lost 4 bases to trimming and J lost 3 bases, with 19 bases between them. The CDR3 length is 18 residues. Germline assignment: CDR1 SGHTA and CDR2 FQGTGA. Written as DNA, the CDR3 is TGTGCCAGCAGCTCTCCGGGACTCACTCCCAGTGGGGCCAACGTCCTGACTTTC. As protein: CASSSPGLTPSGANVLTF. The variable domain in full, completed from reference TRBV7-3 and TRBJ2-6, reads GAGVSQTPSNKVTEKGKYVELRCDPISGHTALYWYRQSLGQGPEFLIYFQGTGAADDSGLPNDRFFAVRPEGSVSTLKIQRTERGDSAVYLCASSSPGLTPSGANVLTFGAGSRLTVL.

DNA of the CDR3: TGTGCCAGCAGCTTAGTTCAGCTAGTCGATGAGCAGTTCTTC. It codes for CASSLVQLVDEQFF. J is TRBJ2-1 and V is TRBV7-2; D is unclear. The V gene's germline CDR1 is SGHTA and CDR2 FQGNSA. Trimming removed 1 base from V and 8 bases from J, with 12 bases in between. The CDR3 runs 14 residues. Filled out from reference TRBV7-2 and TRBJ2-1, the complete variable domain reads GAGVSQSPSNKVTEKGKDVELRCDPISGHTALYWYRQSLGQGLEFLIYFQGNSAPDKSGLPSDRFSAERTGGSVSTLTIQRTQQEDSAVYLCASSLVQLVDEQFFGPGTRLTVL.

The chain joins TRBV7-3 to TRBJ1-1; tentatively, D is TRBD1 (5 bases). Trimming cost V 0 bases and J 7 bases, with 15 bases left between them. CDR3 length: 15 amino acids. The germline CDR1 and CDR2 sequences are SGHTA and FQGTGA. This CDR3 reads CASSLTPTAGLEAFF. CDR3 nucleotide sequence: TGTGCCAGCAGCTTAACCCCTACCGCAGGGCTTGAAGCTTTCTTT.

This clone was seen once. The chain joins TRBV4-1 to TRBJ2-3; 8 bases match TRBD2. The junction had 6 bases not matched to a gene; V was cut back by 1 base and J by 0 bases. Germline lookup yields CDR1 MGHRA and CDR2 YSYEKL. The CDR3 consists of 17 residues. Written as DNA, the CDR3 is TGCGCCAGCAGCCAAGGTGGGACTAGGTTGAGCACAGATACGCAGTATTTT. Protein product: CASSQGGTRLSTDTQYF.

The chain joins TRBV27 to TRBJ1-3, with unresolved D. From germline, CDR1 is MNHEY and CDR2 SMNVEV (reference sequence). This CDR3 region has 17 residues. Between the trimmed V and J ends, which lost 5 bases and 2 bases, there was a span of 19 bases. The CDR3 DNA reads as TGTGCCAGCAGTGAACGCCTTTGGGAGCACCCTGGAAACACCATATATTTT. It translates to CASSERLWEHPGNTIYF.

This sequence joins TRBV18 and TRBJ1-1; D call uncertain. This CDR3 has 16 residues. Germline V gene data show CDR1 as KGHSH and CDR2 as LQKENI. Between the trimmed V and J ends, which lost 2 bases and 3 bases, there was a span of 16 bases. The CDR3 DNA reads TGTGCCAGCTCACCATTAATTCGTGCCGCGGACACTGAAGCTTTCTTT. Amino acids: CASSPLIRAADTEAFF.

The rearrangement uses TRBV19 and TRBJ1-6; tentative D call: TRBD1 (5 bases). Germline CDR1 LNHDA, CDR2 SQIVND (reference sequence). Trimming stripped 4 bases from V and 8 bases from J, with 9 bases between. The CDR3 has 13 residues. CDR3 in amino acids: CASSNRKDSPLHF. CDR3 nucleotide sequence: TGTGCCAGTAGTAACAGGAAGGATTCACCCCTCCACTTT.

This clone was seen a few times. J is TRBJ1-4 and V is TRBV6-5; TRBD1 aligns across 8 bases. The CDR3 is 13 residues long. Germline values: CDR1 MNHEY, CDR2 SVGAGI. V dropped 2 bases and J dropped 8; count of bases not matched to a gene: 1. The DNA of the CDR3 is TGTGCCAGCAGTTACCAGGGGGCGGAAAAACTGTTTTTT. It specifies CASSYQGAEKLFF.

This chain connects TRBV29-1 to TRBJ1-2; D is possibly TRBD1 (5 bases). Germline-derived CDR1 and CDR2 are SQVTM and ANQGSEA. Between the trimmed V and J ends, which lost 6 bases and 5 bases, there was a span of 16 bases. The CDR3 loop spans 13 amino acids. The CDR3 region has the DNA TGCAGCGTCACCCTGACAGAACTTTATGGCTACACCTTC. This codes for CSVTLTELYGYTF.

The V gene is TRBV19, the J gene TRBJ1-1, with D possibly being TRBD1 (6 bases). This CDR3 contains 11 residues. V was trimmed by 6 bases and J by 11 bases, leaving 13 bases between them. Germline V lookup: CDR1 LNHDA, CDR2 SQIVND (reference sequence). Written as DNA, the CDR3 is TGTGCCAGTAGCGTCAGGGGTGTGGCTTTCTTT. It translates to CASSVRGVAFF.

The V call is TRBV5-1, the J call TRBJ2-7; the match to TRBD1 covers 8 bases. This CDR3 contains 15 residues. V was clipped by 3 bases and J by 3 bases; unmatched bases: 8. Germline V gives CDR1 SGHRS, CDR2 YFSETQ. CDR3 bases: TGCGCCAGCAGCTCTCGACAGGGGTCTTTCTACGAGCAGTACTTC. Translating gives CASSSRQGSFYEQYF.

This clone was seen a handful of times. The V and J genes are TRBV19 and TRBJ1-5, with 7 nucleotides matching TRBD1. The CDR3 has 13 residues. Germline assignment: CDR1 LNHDA and CDR2 SQIVND (reference sequence). After removal of 5 bases from V and 11 bases from J, the junction contained 9 bases not matched to a gene. In nucleotides, the CDR3 is TGTGCCAGTAGTCCTATCGGGACAGCAGCCCAGCATTTT. It is translated as CASSPIGTAAQHF.

The rearrangement links TRBV28 to TRBJ1-2; D remains ambiguous. There are 12 residues in the CDR3. V lost 7 bases to trimming and J lost 3 bases, with 9 bases between them. CDR1 and CDR2 from the germline V gene are MDHEN and SYDVKM. The chain's CDR3 is CASTDEDYGYTF. The CDR3 DNA sequence: TGTGCCAGCACCGACGAGGACTATGGCTACACCTTC.

The chain uses TRBV28 and TRBJ1-3, with TRBD1 matching over 7 bases. The CDR3 has 16 residues. CDR1 and CDR2 (germline): MDHEN, SYDVKM. V was pared by 5 bases and J by 2 bases, with 9 bases of the junction left unmatched. This chain's CDR3 is CASSPPGQRPGNTIYF. Written as DNA, the CDR3 is TGTGCCAGCAGTCCCCCGGGACAGCGACCTGGAAACACCATATATTTT.

CDR3 coding DNA: TGTGCCAGCAGCTTATTGCGGCTGAACACTGAAGCTTTCTTT. Protein: CASSLLRLNTEAFF. The chain recombines TRBV7-2 with TRBJ1-1; D unclear. The CDR3 extends over 14 amino acids. Trimming stripped 2 bases from V and 0 bases from J, with 7 bases between. CDR1 is SGHTA and CDR2 is FQGNSA in the germline V gene.

This sequence joins TRBV6-4 and TRBJ1-3, with 10 positions matching TRBD1. With V trimmed by 6 bases and J by 2 bases, 4 bases remained unmatched. Per germline, CDR1 MRHNA and CDR2 SNTAGT. This CDR3 region has 15 residues. This CDR3 reads CASSQDRGPGNTIYF. Written as DNA, the CDR3 is TGTGCCAGCAGCCAAGACAGGGGGCCTGGAAACACCATATATTTT.

This clone was seen only once. V and J are TRBV4-1 and TRBJ1-1; the D gene is possibly TRBD1 (5 bases). This CDR3 comprises 14 residues. The V gene's germline CDR1 is MGHRA and CDR2 YSYEKL. Trimming pared 2 bases from V and 2 bases from J, leaving 9 bases between. Here the CDR3 reads CASSQYGTNTEAFF. The CDR3 coding sequence is TGCGCCAGCAGCCAATACGGGACTAACACTGAAGCTTTCTTT.

This clone was seen only once. The chain employs TRBV30 and TRBJ2-7; maybe TRBD2 (5 bases). Germline V gene data show CDR1 as GTSNPN and CDR2 as SVGIG (reference sequence). This CDR3 is built from 14 residues. Trimming shortened V by 2 bases and J by 2 bases, and 13 bases separated the two germline ends. As DNA, the CDR3 is TGTGCCTGGAGTCTCGGGGAAACTCCCTACGAGCAGTACTTC. Translating gives CAWSLGETPYEQYF.

The chain is built from TRBV13 and TRBJ2-7, with 10 nucleotides matching TRBD2. Trimming at V came to 7 bases and at J to 4 bases, leaving 10 bases not matched to a gene. This CDR3 is 15 amino acids long. CDR1 and CDR2 (germline): PRHDT, FYEKMQ (reference sequence). CDR3 bases: TGTGCCAGCACCCTGGGACCTAGCGGGGGTTACGAGCAGTACTTC. It specifies CASTLGPSGGYEQYF. The full variable domain, with the rest looked up from reference TRBV13 and TRBJ2-7, is AAGVIQSPRHLIKEKRETATLKCYPIPRHDTVYWYQQGPGQDPQFLISFYEKMQSDKGSIPDRFSAQQFSDYHSELNMSSLELGDSALYFCASTLGPSGGYEQYFGPGTRLTVT.